This T cell receptor beta chain was documented in a study of blood T cell repertoires in COVID-19. Background on the study: Samples came from the United States, Italy and Spain, spanning acute and convalescent COVID-19. PBMCs, B-cell-depleted T cells, or T cells provided the cDNA or gDNA that made up the material.

Looked up from germline, CDR1 is MNHEY and CDR2 is SVGEGT. CDR3 length: 13 amino acids. V gave up 5 bases and J gave up 6 bases; unmatched junction bases: 3. As processed by the authors: Counts of nucleated cells, estimated from reference gene primer amplification, were obtained. Here immunoSEQ multiplex PCR was the method, and the copy in TCRdb shows in-frame clones only, minus some. D and trimming were read from the DNA, whereas the V and J calls and clone size are those reported in that table. The table includes just over 150,000 clones, around 84% detected once. The source of this sequence is a human donor with acute or convalescent COVID-19. The donor label of this sample is uncertain. The sample comprised peripheral blood. The gene calls are TRBV6-2 or TRBV6-3 and TRBJ1-5, with 8 nucleotides matching TRBD1. DNA of the CDR3: TGTGCCAGCAGTACAGGGGGGGTTCAGCCCCAGCATTTT. The encoded protein is CASSTGGVQPQHF.